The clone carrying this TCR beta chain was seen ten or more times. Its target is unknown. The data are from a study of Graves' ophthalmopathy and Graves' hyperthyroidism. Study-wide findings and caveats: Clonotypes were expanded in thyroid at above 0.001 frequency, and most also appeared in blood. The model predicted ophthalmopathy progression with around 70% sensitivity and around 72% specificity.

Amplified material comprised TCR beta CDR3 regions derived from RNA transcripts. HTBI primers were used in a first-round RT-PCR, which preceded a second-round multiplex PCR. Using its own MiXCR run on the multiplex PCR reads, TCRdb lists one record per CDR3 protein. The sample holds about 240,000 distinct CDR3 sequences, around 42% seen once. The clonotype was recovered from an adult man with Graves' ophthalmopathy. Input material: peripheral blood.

The DNA of the CDR3 is TGCGCCAGCAGCGGGCAGGGATCCTCCACAATTAAAGGGACCTACGAGCAGTACTTC. Encoded protein: CASSGQGSSTIKGTYEQYF. This chain joins TRBV5-1 and TRBJ2-7, with D maybe TRBD1 (5 bases). The CDR3 runs 19 residues. Germline CDR1 is SGHRS and CDR2 is YFSETQ. V lost 4 bases to trimming and J lost 2 bases, with 28 bases between them.